The 2 T cell receptor beta chains below all came from one sample that was sequenced in a study of B cell selection in AIRE deficiency (dated by TCRdb to between 2018 and 2021). Library method: the immunoSEQ multiplex PCR assay. TCRdb took over this immuneACCESS table, retaining in-frame rearrangements with V and J assigned. Such tables are incomplete; in checked studies, under half of the missing clones stem from an unresolved V gene, and the remainder is unexplained. The sample data list under 25,000 clones, and roughly 97% of these were observed just once. The ten largest make up roughly 0.3% of the sample. Conventional CD4 T cells were sorted as cells that were CD4+CD127+. Sequences were obtained from conventional CD4+ T cells sorted from PBMCs. Receptor source: a human donor with AIRE deficiency.

The V gene is TRBV7-2, the J gene TRBJ2-1; D is perhaps TRBD2 (6 bases). The V end lost 9 bases, the J end lost 1 base, and 13 bases lay between the germline ends. The length of the CDR3 is 14 residues. Germline lookup yields CDR1 SGHTA and CDR2 FQGNSA. The CDR3 sequence is CASAGLSSYNEQFF. CDR3 bases: TGTGCCAGTGCTGGACTATCTTCCTACAATGAGCAGTTCTTC.

The chain carries TRBV11-3 and TRBJ2-3; no clear D. The CDR3 covers 14 residues. Looked up from germline, CDR1 is SGHNT and CDR2 is YENEEA. Deletions cut 1 base from V and 2 bases from J, with 7 bases between. The CDR3 protein is CASSLALLTDTQYF. The CDR3 region has the DNA TGTGCCAGCAGCTTAGCACTTCTCACAGATACGCAGTATTTT.